This is a list of T cell receptor beta chains from one sample in a study of blood T cell repertoires in COVID-19. Here immunoSEQ multiplex PCR was the method, and the copy in TCRdb shows in-frame clones only, minus some. The sample holds 200,000 to 250,000 clones, approximately 86% seen once. Sequencing used PBMCs or T cells enriched from blood (not recorded which). These receptors originate from a woman in her thirties or forties with acute COVID-19. Each CDR3 is given with its conserved first and last residue. The D gene is left open where the match is weak. The listing skips clone size in some rows; elsewhere it reads once, few, many or a size class.

- 12 few TRBJ2-1 TRBV29-1 TGCAGCGTTGTTGAGGGTCGGCTCAGGCAGTTCTTC CSVVEGRLRQFF
- 13 - TRBJ1-5 TRBV11-3 TGTGCCAGCAGCTTATTTTTCCTCGGGCCCCAGCATTTT CASSLFFLGPQHF
- 16 - TRBJ2-1 TRBV7-6 TGTGCCAGCAGCCGCCCTTCGGGACTGCGTGCCAATGAGCAGTTCTTC CASSRPSGLRANEQFF
TRBD2 15 once TRBJ2-5 TRBV5-6 TGTGCCAGCAACTCCTGGGCAGGGAGGGTAGAGACCCAGTACTTC CASNSWAGRVETQYF
TRBD1 13 once TRBJ1-1 TRBV6-2/TRBV6-3 TGTGCCAGCAGTCAGGGACAGGCAACTGAAGCTTTCTTT CASSQGQATEAFF
TRBD1 17 - TRBJ1-4 TRBV27 TGTGCCAGCTCTGGGCTAGGACAGGGGAGGGTTAATGAAAAACTGTTTTTT CASSGLGQGRVNEKLFF
- 14 - TRBJ1-3 TRBV7-8 TGTGCCAGCAGCTTGCAGGGATCTGGAAACACCATATATTTT CASSLQGSGNTIYF
TRBD2 13 - TRBJ2-1 TRBV28 TGTGCCAGCAGTTTCCTAGCGGGGAATGAGCAGTTCTTC CASSFLAGNEQFF
- 17 - TRBJ1-3 TRBV11-2 TGTGCCAGCAGCTTAGTGGTGGGACTGACCTCTGGAAACACCATATATTTT CASSLVVGLTSGNTIYF
TRBD1 16 - TRBJ1-2 TRBV10-3 TGTGCCATCAGCGCCTCTCTTGGGGACAGGACCTATGGCTACACCTTC CAISASLGDRTYGYTF
- 12 few TRBJ2-7 TRBV7-2 TGTGCCAGCAGCTCCGGGGGGCGGGAGCAGTACTTC CASSSGGREQYF
- 15 - TRBJ2-2 TRBV11-2 TGTGCCAGCAGCACAGGCTGGGGGAACACCGGGGAGCTGTTTTTT CASSTGWGNTGELFF
- 17 - TRBJ2-5 TRBV21-1 TGTGCCAGCAGCAAAAAGGGAGAGCGGGAGAAGGAGGAGACCCAGTACTTC CASSKKGEREKEETQYF
- 13 few TRBJ1-5 TRBV7-9 TGTGCCAGCAGCCTACAGAGCAATCAGCCCCAGCATTTT CASSLQSNQPQHF
TRBD2 16 - TRBJ2-1 TRBV14 TGTGCCAGCAGCCAAGAGGGACTAGCGGGAGCCAATGAGCAGTTCTTC CASSQEGLAGANEQFF
- 12 few TRBJ2-7 TRBV2 TGTGCCAGCAGCCAACAGGACTACGAGCAGTACTTC CASSQQDYEQYF
- 16 few TRBJ1-2 TRBV4-1 TGCGCCAGCAGCCAGTCCCCCCCAGGAACTAACTATGGCTACACCTTC CASSQSPPGTNYGYTF